These 27 T cell receptor beta chains share one sample of origin, sequenced in a study of Ad26.COV2.S vaccination and SARS-CoV-2 variants. Described treatment: some 19 received Ad26.COV2.S at low or high dose, single or two shots; about five received placebo; per-sample allocation not given. The samples date from day 63 after the first vaccine or placebo injection. The protocol was immunoSEQ multiplex PCR, while the TCRdb copy is restricted to in-frame clones and leaves out a portion. The table has about 350,000 clones, about 85% seen once. The sequences come from peripheral blood, collected in a trial of Ad26.COV2.S vaccine versus placebo. The receptors originated from a person aged 18 to 65 who received the Ad26.COV2.S COVID-19 vaccine or a placebo.

The genes are TRBV11-2 and TRBJ2-7; 7 bases map to TRBD2. The CDR3 is made up of 15 amino acids. Trimming took 5 bases from V and 0 from J; bases not matched to a gene: 7. Germline V lookup: CDR1 SGHAT, CDR2 FQNNGV. CDR3: CASSIGTTPSYEQYF. CDR3 in DNA: TGTGCCAGCAGCATAGGGACTACCCCCTCCTACGAGCAGTACTTC.

The genes are TRBV20-1 and TRBJ2-3; TRBD1 matches at 9 bases. Looked up from germline, CDR1 is DFQATT and CDR2 is SNEGSKA (reference sequence). There are 16 residues in the CDR3. V lost 3 bases and J lost 1; bases outside the gene matches: 8. The CDR3 loop reads CSASTPDRGCTDTQYF. CDR3 DNA: TGCAGTGCTAGTACGCCGGACAGGGGCTGCACAGATACGCAGTATTTT.

The chain has TRBV13 and TRBJ1-1; 7 bases agree with TRBD1. V shed 5 bases and J 4 bases; nucleotides not matched to a gene: 10. Germline CDR1 is PRHDT and CDR2 is FYEKMQ (reference sequence). The CDR3 sequence is 15 residues long. In nucleotides, the CDR3 is TGTGCCAGCAGCCAAAGCGGGGCAGGGGGCACTGAAGCTTTCTTT. Translating gives CASSQSGAGGTEAFF.

In this sample, this clone turned up a few times. The J gene is TRBJ2-3, the V gene TRBV30, with D uncertain. V was pared by 2 bases and J by 2 bases, with 14 bases between. The CDR3 consists of 15 residues. CDR1 GTSNPN and CDR2 SVGIG come from the germline V gene (reference sequence). The CDR3, as DNA: TGTGCCTGGAGTCAACAATGGCCCTACACAGATACGCAGTATTTT. Translated, it gives CAWSQQWPYTDTQYF.

This clone was picked up a small number of times. J is TRBJ2-1 and V is TRBV2; D possibly corresponds to TRBD1 (6 bases). V dropped 2 bases and J dropped 0 bases, with 8 bases sitting between them. CDR3 length: 15 amino acids. Germline CDR1 SNHLY, CDR2 FYNNEI. In DNA, the CDR3 is TGTGCCAGCAGTGAAAAACAGGGCTCCTACAATGAGCAGTTCTTC. It encodes CASSEKQGSYNEQFF.

This chain joins TRBV24-1 and TRBJ2-7; perhaps D is TRBD1 or TRBD2 (5 bases each). Germline V lookup: CDR1 KGHDR, CDR2 SFDVKD. Trimming removed 9 bases at V and 5 bases at J, with 31 bases between. The CDR3 totals 18 residues. The CDR3 here is CATPSGINPRRGSNEQYF. DNA for the CDR3: TGTGCCACCCCCTCAGGGATTAACCCACGGAGAGGGAGCAACGAGCAGTACTTC.

This rearrangement joins TRBV6-1 to TRBJ1-2; D might be TRBD1 (5 bases). The V end lost 3 bases, the J end lost 3 bases, and 8 bases lay between the germline ends. CDR1 and CDR2 (germline): MNHNS, SASEGT. CDR3 length: 13 amino acids. CDR3 sequence (DNA): TGTGCCAGCAGTGACGGGGCCCACTATGGCTACACCTTC. It codes for CASSDGAHYGYTF.

This chain links TRBV19 with TRBJ1-1; 9 nucleotides agree with TRBD1. This CDR3 is 14 amino acids long. Germline CDR1 and CDR2: LNHDA and SQIVND (reference sequence). V lost 3 bases to trimming and J lost 11 bases; unmatched junction nucleotides: 10. The CDR3 loop reads CASSIVGTGTRAFF. The CDR3 DNA reads TGTGCCAGTAGTATCGTCGGGACAGGGACCCGTGCTTTCTTT.

CDR3 sequence (DNA): TGTGCTAGTGGTTTGGGGACACCTGGCAATCAGCCCCAGCATTTT. As protein: CASGLGTPGNQPQHF. The V call is TRBV12-5, the J call TRBJ1-5; possible D gene TRBD1, 5 bases. This CDR3 is built from 15 residues. The V end lost 1 base, the J end lost 2 bases, and 9 bases lay between the germline ends. Germline CDR1 and CDR2: LGHNT and FRNRAP.

The chain has TRBV9 and TRBJ2-2; the D gene is possibly TRBD1 (6 bases). Germline V gene sequence: CDR1 SGDLS, CDR2 YYNGEE. Trimming cost V 4 bases and J 4 bases, with 14 bases left between them. The CDR3 has 15 residues. The CDR3 DNA reads as TGTGCCAGCAGCATAGGGGGTATCAGCACCGGGGAGCTGTTTTTT. It specifies CASSIGGISTGELFF.

The gene calls are TRBV18 and TRBJ2-2; 14 bases match TRBD2. The CDR3 extends over 16 amino acids. Per the germline V gene, CDR1 is KGHSH and CDR2 is LQKENI. J lost 7 bases, V lost 3 bases, and 4 bases had no gene match. Here the CDR3 reads CASSPGLAGGYGELFF. The DNA for the CDR3 is TGTGCCAGCTCACCCGGACTAGCGGGAGGATACGGGGAGCTGTTTTTT. Combining the CDR3 with reference TRBV18 and TRBJ2-2 gives the whole variable domain NAGVMQNPRHLVRRRGQEARLRCSPMKGHSHVYWYRQLPEEGLKFMVYLQKENIIDESGMPKERFSAEFPKEGPSILRIQQVVRGDSAAYFCASSPGLAGGYGELFFGEGSRLTVL.

V and J are TRBV4-3 and TRBJ2-3; weak D call: TRBD2 (5 bases). The CDR3 runs to 15 residues. The V gene's germline CDR1 is LGHNA and CDR2 YSLEER. V dropped 0 bases and J dropped 5 bases, with 12 bases sitting between them. The CDR3: CASSQDEGVEDTQYF. In DNA, the CDR3 is TGCGCCAGCAGCCAAGACGAGGGAGTGGAAGATACGCAGTATTTT.

The chain links TRBV13 to TRBJ2-1; the match to TRBD2 covers 8 bases. CDR3 size: 15 residues. CDR1 and CDR2 from the germline V gene are PRHDT and FYEKMQ (reference sequence). The V gene end was trimmed by 3 bases and the J gene end by 2 bases; junction bases not matched to a gene: 3. The CDR3 sequence: CASSFSGVAYNEQFF. The CDR3 DNA reads as TGTGCCAGCAGCTTTAGCGGGGTCGCCTACAATGAGCAGTTCTTC.

The V and J genes are TRBV18 and TRBJ2-5, with 8 bases identical to TRBD2. The ends lost 3 bases at V and 5 bases at J; junction bases unmatched: 2. This CDR3 has 13 residues. CDR1 is KGHSH, CDR2 LQKENI, per germline. The CDR3 DNA follows: TGTGCCAGCTCACCGGGACTAGTGGAGACCCAGTACTTC. This codes for CASSPGLVETQYF.

The V and J genes are TRBV5-1 and TRBJ2-5; D is perhaps TRBD2 (6 bases). V lost 6 bases, J lost 3 bases, and 12 bases lay in between. The CDR3 is 13 amino acids. Germline V gene lookup returns CDR1 SGHRS and CDR2 YFSETQ. In DNA form, the CDR3 reads TGCGCCAGCACGGTCGGGGGAAAAGAGACCCAGTACTTC. This codes for CASTVGGKETQYF.

V gene TRBV30 combines with J gene TRBJ2-7; D is unclear. Trimming stripped 2 bases from V and 4 bases from J, with 9 bases between. Germline assignment: CDR1 GTSNPN and CDR2 SVGIG (reference sequence). The CDR3 length is 12 residues. CDR3 DNA sequence: TGTGCCTGGAGTACAAGGGCGTACGAGCAGTACTTC. It codes for CAWSTRAYEQYF.

This sequence joins TRBV7-9 and TRBJ1-1; D is undetermined. The CDR3 totals 14 residues. Trimming stripped 5 bases from V and 2 bases from J, with 12 bases between. Germline V CDR1 and CDR2: SEHNR, FQNEAQ (reference sequence). The CDR3: CASSPRVLNTEAFF. The CDR3 DNA sequence: TGTGCCAGCAGCCCCCGGGTCCTCAACACTGAAGCTTTCTTT. Complete variable domain (other parts from reference TRBV7-9 and TRBJ1-1): DTGVSQNPRHKITKRGQNVTFRCDPISEHNRLYWYRQTLGQGPEFLTYFQNEAQLEKSRLLSDRFSAERPKGSFSTLEIQRTEQGDSAMYLCASSPRVLNTEAFFGQGTRLTVV.

V gene TRBV6-5 combines with J gene TRBJ2-1, with 8 bases lining up with TRBD2. The CDR3 consists of 13 residues. V shed 5 bases, J shed 6 bases, and the junction held 3 bases outside the gene matches. The germline CDR1 and CDR2 sequences are MNHEY and SVGAGI. Written as DNA, the CDR3 is TGTGCCAGCAGTACTAGCGGCCTCAATGAGCAGTTCTTC. This translates into CASSTSGLNEQFF.

In its sample, this clone was seen once. The V call is TRBV5-1, the J call TRBJ2-5, with D possibly matching TRBD1 (6 bases). Germline assignment: CDR1 SGHRS and CDR2 YFSETQ. The V end was cut by 4 bases, the J end by 2 bases, with 15 bases between. The CDR3 length is 15 residues. The CDR3 DNA reads as TGCGCCAGCAGCCGACCCTTGACAGGTCAAGAGACCCAGTACTTC. It codes for CASSRPLTGQETQYF.

The J gene is TRBJ1-1, the V gene TRBV6-5; TRBD1 agrees at 7 bases. Per the germline V gene, CDR1 is MNHEY and CDR2 is SVGAGI. The CDR3 consists of 15 residues. J was trimmed by 1 base and V by 5 bases; bases with no gene match: 7. CDR3 sequence: CASSPSGTANTEAFF. The CDR3 DNA reads as TGTGCCAGCAGTCCCTCCGGGACAGCGAACACTGAAGCTTTCTTT.

V usage is TRBV9 and J usage is TRBJ2-7; D unresolved. Germline CDR1 reads SGDLS; CDR2 reads YYNGEE. This CDR3 contains 15 residues. Trimming shortened V by 0 bases and J by 2 bases, and 12 bases separated the two germline ends. The CDR3: CASSVGQSPAYEQYF. As DNA, the CDR3 is TGTGCCAGCAGCGTAGGGCAATCCCCTGCCTACGAGCAGTACTTC.

The rearrangement joins TRBV30 to TRBJ1-1; TRBD1 aligns across 8 bases. The junction had 1 base not matched to a gene; V was cut back by 4 bases and J by 0 bases. CDR1 GTSNPN and CDR2 SVGIG come from the germline V gene (reference sequence). The CDR3 consists of 13 residues. CDR3 nucleotides: TGTGCCTGGACAGGGGGCTTGAACACTGAAGCTTTCTTT. Amino acid sequence: CAWTGGLNTEAFF.

The chain carries TRBV7-9 and TRBJ1-6; D remains unclear. The CDR3 totals 13 residues. The V end lost 1 base, the J end lost 8 bases, and 6 bases lay between the germline ends. Germline V gene data show CDR1 as SEHNR and CDR2 as FQNEAQ (reference sequence). In DNA form, the CDR3 reads TGTGCCAGCAGCTTAGGCGATGATTCACCCCTCCACTTT. Translation gives CASSLGDDSPLHF.

The V gene is TRBV15, the J gene TRBJ1-1; perhaps TRBD1 as D (5 bases). This CDR3 is built from 15 residues. V lost 3 bases and J 4 bases, leaving 15 bases between the germline ends. The germline V gene has CDR1 LNHNV and CDR2 YYDKDF (reference sequence). The CDR3 loop is CATSSVIQGPTEAFF. The CDR3 DNA is TGTGCCACCAGCAGTGTTATTCAGGGTCCCACTGAAGCTTTCTTT.

In this sample, this clone turned up many times. The chain carries TRBV6-5 and TRBJ1-6; 9 nucleotides align to TRBD1. This CDR3 is built from 14 residues. Trimming removed 6 bases from V and 8 bases from J; junction bases left unmatched: 5. Germline V gives CDR1 MNHEY, CDR2 SVGAGI. For the CDR3, the DNA is TGTGCCAGCAGGGGACAGGGTGTTTATTCACCCCTCCACTTT. As protein: CASRGQGVYSPLHF.

The rearrangement joins TRBV15 to TRBJ2-7; tentatively, D is TRBD1 (6 bases). Germline CDR1 is LNHNV and CDR2 is YYDKDF (reference sequence). The V end was cut by 5 bases, the J end by 0 bases, with 20 bases between. There are 17 residues in the CDR3. CDR3 in DNA: TGTGCCACCAGCCGACTTTCGACAGGAGCCAACTCCTACGAGCAGTACTTC. This translates into CATSRLSTGANSYEQYF.

The chain couples TRBV4-3 to TRBJ1-4; D is unresolved. Germline values: CDR1 LGHNA, CDR2 YSLEER. The CDR3 runs to 17 residues. Trimming cost V 0 bases and J 4 bases, with 15 bases left between them. The CDR3 loop is CASSQDIFRKSNEKLFF. Written as DNA, the CDR3 is TGCGCCAGCAGCCAAGATATATTCCGGAAAAGTAATGAAAAACTGTTTTTT.